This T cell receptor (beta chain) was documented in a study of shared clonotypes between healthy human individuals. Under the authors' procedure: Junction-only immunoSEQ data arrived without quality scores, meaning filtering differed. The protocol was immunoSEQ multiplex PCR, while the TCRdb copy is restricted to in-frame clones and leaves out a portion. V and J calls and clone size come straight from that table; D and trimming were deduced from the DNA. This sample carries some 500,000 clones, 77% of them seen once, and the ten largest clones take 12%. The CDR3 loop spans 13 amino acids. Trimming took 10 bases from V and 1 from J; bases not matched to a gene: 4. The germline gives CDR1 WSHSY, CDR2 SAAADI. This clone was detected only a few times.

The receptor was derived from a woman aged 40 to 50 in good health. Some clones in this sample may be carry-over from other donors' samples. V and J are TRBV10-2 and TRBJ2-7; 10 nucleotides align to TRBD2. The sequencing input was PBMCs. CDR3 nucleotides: TGCGCCACCCGGACTAGCGGATCCTACGAGCAGTACTTC. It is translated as CATRTSGSYEQYF.